The 16 T cell receptor beta chains listed next were all sequenced from one sample in a study of cytomegalovirus exposure and HLA in healthy donors. PCR used 60 Vbeta primers and 13 Jbeta primers. Repertoires were generated with immunoSEQ multiplex PCR, while TCRdb's copy carries only in-frame clones and drops some. The table lists over 150,000 clones, nearly 80% of them singletons. Sequencing was carried out using PBMCs. These receptors were collected from a man between 18 and 29 years old in good health and CMV-seropositive.

The rearrangement uses TRBV18 and TRBJ2-1, with 7 bases matching TRBD2. The V and J ends lost 1 base and 1 base, in that order; junction bases with no gene match: 7. Germline CDR1 is KGHSH and CDR2 is LQKENI. This CDR3 has 17 amino acids. CDR3 loop: CASSPLGLAVSYNEQFF. The CDR3 nucleotides are TGTGCCAGCTCACCACTAGGGCTAGCGGTATCCTACAATGAGCAGTTCTTC. Using reference TRBV18 and TRBJ2-1 for the parts outside the CDR3, the full variable domain is NAGVMQNPRHLVRRRGQEARLRCSPMKGHSHVYWYRQLPEEGLKFMVYLQKENIIDESGMPKERFSAEFPKEGPSILRIQQVVRGDSAAYFCASSPLGLAVSYNEQFFGPGTRLTVL.

The gene calls are TRBV27 and TRBJ2-1; 8 positions match TRBD1. CDR3 length: 16 residues. CDR1 and CDR2 (germline): MNHEY, SMNVEV (reference sequence). The trim removed 6 bases at V and 0 bases at J, leaving 7 bases unmatched. The CDR3 DNA is TGTGCCAGCAGCCGAAACAGGGGGAGCTCCTACAATGAGCAGTTCTTC. The encoded protein is CASSRNRGSSYNEQFF.

The chain carries TRBV10-3 and TRBJ2-1; D may be TRBD1 (6 bases). CDR3 size: 12 residues. Germline CDR1 is ENHRY and CDR2 is SYGVKD. Trimming pared 10 bases from V and 7 bases from J, leaving 14 bases between. The CDR3 loop is CASQTGSNEQFF. CDR3 nucleotides: TGTGCCAGCCAGACAGGATCTAATGAGCAGTTCTTC.

The chain employs TRBV7-3 and TRBJ2-6; 8 bases align to TRBD2. The germline CDR1 and CDR2 sequences are SGHTA and FQGTGA. J gave up 0 bases and V 1 base, and 8 bases lay outside the gene matches. The CDR3 covers 19 residues. In nucleotides, the CDR3 is TGTGCCAGCAGCTTAAGAGCGGGGGATACCTCCTCTGGGGCCAACGTCCTGACTTTC. It specifies CASSLRAGDTSSGANVLTF. The whole variable domain, remainder taken from reference TRBV7-3 and TRBJ2-6, is GAGVSQTPSNKVTEKGKYVELRCDPISGHTALYWYRQSLGQGPEFLIYFQGTGAADDSGLPNDRFFAVRPEGSVSTLKIQRTERGDSAVYLCASSLRAGDTSSGANVLTFGAGSRLTVL.

This clone was picked up one time. V usage is TRBV27 and J usage is TRBJ2-7; D may be TRBD2 (7 bases). V was clipped by 0 bases and J by 2 bases, with 14 bases between them. CDR3 length: 16 amino acids. Germline assignment: CDR1 MNHEY and CDR2 SMNVEV (reference sequence). Written as DNA, the CDR3 is TGTGCCAGCAGTTTATCGGGAGGGGGGGTGCCCTACGAGCAGTACTTC. It codes for CASSLSGGGVPYEQYF.

The chain has TRBV15 and TRBJ1-2; 7 bases fit TRBD1. Germline assignment: CDR1 LNHNV and CDR2 YYDKDF (reference sequence). Unmatched junction bases numbered 8, after V lost 3 bases and J lost 4 bases. The CDR3 has 15 residues. The CDR3 sequence is CATSSRGQWSYGYTF. The DNA for the CDR3 is TGTGCCACCAGCAGTCGGGGACAGTGGAGCTATGGCTACACCTTC.

The genes are TRBV6-5 and TRBJ1-1, with unresolved D. The CDR3 covers 12 residues. Trimming cost V 4 bases and J 5 bases, with 8 bases left between them. Germline V lookup: CDR1 MNHEY, CDR2 SVGAGI. CDR3: CASSFAGTEAFF. The CDR3 region has the DNA TGTGCCAGCAGTTTCGCGGGGACTGAAGCTTTCTTT.

V gene TRBV9 combines with J gene TRBJ1-6; the D gene is possibly TRBD1 (6 bases). The CDR3 spans 17 residues. Per the germline V gene, CDR1 is SGDLS and CDR2 is YYNGEE. The ends were cut back, 0 bases at V and 7 bases at J, with 17 bases in the middle. The CDR3 nucleotides are TGTGCCAGCAGCGTAGGGGCGGGAGGGGGAGAAAATTCACCCCTCCACTTT. Protein sequence: CASSVGAGGGENSPLHF.

This clone was detected once. The CDR3 coding sequence is TGTGCCAGCTCACAGACAGGCAACTCCTACGAGCAGTACTTC. Protein: CASSQTGNSYEQYF. The chain has TRBV18 and TRBJ2-7; D perhaps matches TRBD1 (6 bases). This CDR3 has 14 residues. V was trimmed by 4 bases and J by 0 bases, leaving 10 bases between them. Looked up from germline, CDR1 is KGHSH and CDR2 is LQKENI.

The chain employs TRBV4-1 and TRBJ1-1; a weak D match, TRBD1 (5 bases). The V end was cut by 1 base, the J end by 0 bases, with 9 bases between. The CDR3 is 15 residues long. Germline loops: CDR1 MGHRA, CDR2 YSYEKL. The DNA of the CDR3 is TGCGCCAGCAGCCAAGCTATGACAGTGAACACTGAAGCTTTCTTT. Encoded protein: CASSQAMTVNTEAFF.

The gene calls are TRBV29-1 and TRBJ2-3; 8 nucleotides align to TRBD2. Trimming cost V 6 bases and J 5 bases; bases outside gene matches: 13. The V gene's germline CDR1 is SQVTM and CDR2 ANQGSEA. The CDR3 loop spans 15 amino acids. Written as DNA, the CDR3 is TGCAGCGTCTGCCCCATCGGGGGGGCAGGAGATACGCAGTATTTT. It translates to CSVCPIGGAGDTQYF.

This clone appeared once. CDR3 protein: CASSSQGARYEQYF. CDR3 coding DNA: TGTGCCAGCAGCTCACAGGGGGCGCGGTACGAGCAGTACTTC. V and J are TRBV7-9 and TRBJ2-7; TRBD1 matches at 9 bases. CDR1 and CDR2 (germline): SEHNR, FQNEAQ (reference sequence). Trimming took 4 bases from V and 4 from J; bases not matched to a gene: 5. The length of the CDR3 is 14 residues.

This clone occurred a few times. The rearrangement uses TRBV9 and TRBJ2-5; a possible D gene is TRBD2 (6 bases). V lost 0 bases, J lost 4 bases, and 10 bases lay in between. Germline V gives CDR1 SGDLS, CDR2 YYNGEE. This CDR3 spans 14 amino acids. The CDR3 DNA reads TGTGCCAGCAGCGTAGACGGAGGGTTAGAGACCCAGTACTTC. Residues: CASSVDGGLETQYF.

J is TRBJ2-2 and V is TRBV19; no definite D call. Germline assignment: CDR1 LNHDA and CDR2 SQIVND (reference sequence). The CDR3 is 15 residues long. The V end was cut by 1 base, the J end by 4 bases, with 10 bases between. In DNA form, the CDR3 reads TGTGCCAGTAGTATAGTTGGCACGGGCACCGGGGAGCTGTTTTTT. Translation gives CASSIVGTGTGELFF.

V and J are TRBV9 and TRBJ1-5, with 9 bases fitting TRBD1. The V gene's germline CDR1 is SGDLS and CDR2 YYNGEE. The CDR3 contains 15 residues. Trimming took 2 bases from V and 6 from J; bases not matched to a gene: 6. CDR3 loop: CASSVTGGAGQPQHF. In nucleotides, the CDR3 is TGTGCCAGCAGCGTTACAGGGGGCGCGGGTCAGCCCCAGCATTTT.

The chain is built from TRBV5-4 and TRBJ2-1; 12 positions agree with TRBD2. V dropped 4 bases and J dropped 7; count of bases not matched to a gene: 9. The CDR3 consists of 16 residues. The germline V gene encodes CDR1 SGHNT and CDR2 YYREEE (reference sequence). The chain's CDR3 is CASSRIGLAGWNEQFF. The CDR3 DNA reads TGTGCCAGCAGCCGCATTGGACTAGCGGGATGGAATGAGCAGTTCTTC.